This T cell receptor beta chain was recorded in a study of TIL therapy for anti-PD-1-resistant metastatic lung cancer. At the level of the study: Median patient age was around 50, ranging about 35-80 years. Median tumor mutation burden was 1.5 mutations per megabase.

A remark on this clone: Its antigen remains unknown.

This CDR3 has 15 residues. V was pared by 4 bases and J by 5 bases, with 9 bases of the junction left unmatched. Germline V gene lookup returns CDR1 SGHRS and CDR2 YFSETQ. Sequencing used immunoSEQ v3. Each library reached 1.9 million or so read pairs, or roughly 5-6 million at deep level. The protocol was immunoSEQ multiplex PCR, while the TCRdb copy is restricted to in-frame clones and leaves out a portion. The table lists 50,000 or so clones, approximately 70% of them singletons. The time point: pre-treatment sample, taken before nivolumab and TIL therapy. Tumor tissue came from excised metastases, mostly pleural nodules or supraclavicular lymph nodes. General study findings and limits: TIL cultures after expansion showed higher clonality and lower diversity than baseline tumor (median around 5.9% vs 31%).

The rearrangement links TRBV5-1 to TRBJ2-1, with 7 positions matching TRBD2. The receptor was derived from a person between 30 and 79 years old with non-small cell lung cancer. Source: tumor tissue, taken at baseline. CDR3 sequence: CASSPSSGTDNEQFF. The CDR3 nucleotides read TGCGCCAGCAGCCCCTCTAGCGGAACCGACAATGAGCAGTTCTTC. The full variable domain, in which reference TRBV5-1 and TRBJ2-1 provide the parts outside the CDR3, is KAGVTQTPRYLIKTRGQQVTLSCSPISGHRSVSWYQQTPGQGLQFLFEYFSETQRNKGNFPGRFSGRQFSNSRSEMNVSTLELGDSALYLCASSPSSGTDNEQFFGPGTRLTVL.